The clone carrying this T cell receptor (beta chain) was counted a few times. The data were obtained in a study of T cell repertoires in ileal Crohn's disease. Sequenced by immunoSEQ multiplex PCR; TCRdb stores in-frame clones only, minus some. The repertoire has approximately 27,000 clones, 80% of them found once; the top ten carry around a fifth. Sequenced material: ileal tissue. This receptor was taken from an adult with Crohn's disease.

The CDR3 protein is CASSLYYGTGELFF. The CDR3 coding sequence is TGTGCCAGCAGCTTGTACTACGGGACCGGGGAGCTGTTTTTT. The genes are TRBV7-6 and TRBJ2-2; D unresolved. The V end lost 3 bases, the J end lost 5 bases, and 10 bases lay between the germline ends. Germline lookup yields CDR1 SGHVS and CDR2 FNYEAQ. There are 14 residues in the CDR3.